This passage covers 15 T cell receptor beta chains from one sample sequenced in a study of cytomegalovirus exposure and HLA in healthy donors. The PCR employed 60 Vbeta primers together with 13 Jbeta primers. Sequenced by immunoSEQ multiplex PCR; TCRdb stores in-frame clones only, minus some. The data hold around 130,000 clones, with more than 60% observed a single time. The sample was PBMCs. These receptors were obtained from a woman aged 40-49 years in good health and CMV-seronegative.

The chain has TRBV5-1 and TRBJ2-7; the match to TRBD1 covers 9 bases. The CDR3 loop spans 14 amino acids. Trimming removed 6 bases from V and 4 bases from J; junction bases left unmatched: 8. Germline CDR1 and CDR2: SGHRS and YFSETQ. The CDR3 DNA reads TGCGCCAGCAACCACAGGGGGCTCGGGTACGAGCAGTACTTC. Translating gives CASNHRGLGYEQYF.

This chain connects TRBV19 to TRBJ2-5; the match to TRBD2 covers 7 bases. Germline V gene sequence: CDR1 LNHDA, CDR2 SQIVND (reference sequence). This CDR3 contains 13 residues. Trimming cost V 3 bases and J 5 bases; bases outside gene matches: 3. CDR3 in DNA: TGTGCCAGTAGTATGGTGGGGGGGGAGACCCAGTACTTC. Its translation: CASSMVGGETQYF.

This clone was observed once. One end of the junction varies from germline; a read error may be responsible. This rearrangement joins TRBV5-8 to TRBJ2-6, with D possibly being TRBD1 (5 bases). Looked up from germline, CDR1 is SGHTS and CDR2 is YDEGEE. This CDR3 spans 15 amino acids. Here the CDR3 reads CASTSKESGANGLTF. CDR3 in DNA: TGTGCCAGCACGTCGAAGGAGTCTGGGGCCAACGGCCTGACTTTC.

The V call is TRBV30, the J call TRBJ2-3; tentative D call: TRBD1 (6 bases). V lost 4 bases and J lost 6, with 14 bases in between. There are 13 residues in the CDR3. The germline gives CDR1 GTSNPN, CDR2 SVGIG (reference sequence). The CDR3 here is CAWNGGLGDTQYF. In nucleotides, the CDR3 is TGTGCCTGGAATGGGGGCCTCGGGGATACGCAGTATTTT.

In the case of this clone: One end of the junction is discordant with germline, which a read error may explain. CDR3 sequence (DNA): TGTTCCAGCAGCTTTCCACATCTCGAAGCTTTCTTT. Translating it yields CSSSFPHLEAFF. The chain couples TRBV7-9 to TRBJ1-1; no clear D. This CDR3 region has 12 residues. The germline V gene encodes CDR1 SEHNR and CDR2 FQNEAQ (reference sequence). The full variable domain, its missing parts supplied by reference TRBV7-9 and TRBJ1-1, is DTGVSQNPRHKITKRGQNVTFRCDPISEHNRLYWYRQTLGQGPEFLTYFQNEAQLEKSRLLSDRFSAERPKGSFSTLEIQRTEQGDSAMYLCSSSFPHLEAFFGQGTRLTVV.

The rearrangement joins TRBV28 to TRBJ2-7, with D perhaps matching TRBD2 (6 bases). V was pared by 5 bases and J by 1 base, with 6 bases between. The germline V gene encodes CDR1 MDHEN and CDR2 SYDVKM. The CDR3 totals 12 residues. CDR3 loop: CASSAGSYEQYF. The DNA for the CDR3 is TGTGCCAGCAGTGCGGGATCCTACGAGCAGTACTTC.

The V gene is TRBV18, the J gene TRBJ1-5; D possibly corresponds to TRBD1 (5 bases). V was cut by 2 bases and J by 2 bases, with 10 bases left in between. This CDR3 has 15 residues. The germline V gene encodes CDR1 KGHSH and CDR2 LQKENI. In DNA form, the CDR3 reads TGTGCCAGCTCACCAGGGGCCGTGGGCAATCAGCCCCAGCATTTT. Its protein is CASSPGAVGNQPQHF.

V usage is TRBV6-6 and J usage is TRBJ1-2; no clear D gene. Germline lookup yields CDR1 MNHNY and CDR2 SVGAGI (reference sequence). The V end was cut by 7 bases, the J end by 7 bases, with 16 bases between. This CDR3 region has 13 residues. For the CDR3, the DNA is TGTGCCAGCACTCGGGCCGAGGGCTCTGGCTACACCTTC. Encoded protein: CASTRAEGSGYTF.

The chain links TRBV5-1 to TRBJ2-5; the D gene is possibly TRBD1 (6 bases). V lost 4 bases, J lost 4 bases, and 11 bases lay in between. This CDR3 is 13 amino acids long. CDR1 is SGHRS, CDR2 YFSETQ, per germline. The CDR3 DNA reads as TGCGCCAGCAGCGGACCAGGGGCAGAGACCCAGTACTTC. This translates into CASSGPGAETQYF.

The CDR3 region has the DNA TGTGCCAGCAAGCGAGCGGGAGGTCACAATGAGCAGTTCTTC. As protein: CASKRAGGHNEQFF. V usage is TRBV27 and J usage is TRBJ2-1, with 9 nucleotides matching TRBD2. The V gene end was trimmed by 7 bases and the J gene end by 5 bases; junction bases not matched to a gene: 6. The CDR3 runs to 14 residues. The germline CDR1 and CDR2 sequences are MNHEY and SMNVEV (reference sequence).

J is TRBJ1-1 and V is TRBV5-1; D might be TRBD1 (6 bases). Trimming stripped 5 bases from V and 4 bases from J, with 18 bases between. This CDR3 region has 15 residues. Germline V gene sequence: CDR1 SGHRS, CDR2 YFSETQ. The CDR3 DNA reads as TGCGCCAGCAGGTATACAGGGAAAGGGGCCACTGAAGCTTTCTTT. Its translation is CASRYTGKGATEAFF.

This sequence joins TRBV19 and TRBJ2-5, with 9 bases lining up with TRBD2. The CDR3 runs 17 residues. The germline gives CDR1 LNHDA, CDR2 SQIVND (reference sequence). After removal of 1 base from V and 4 bases from J, the junction contained 10 bases not matched to a gene. CDR3 nucleotide sequence: TGTGCCAGTAGTATAGGGGTCGGCGGGAGGGCCGGAGAGACCCAGTACTTC. This translates into CASSIGVGGRAGETQYF. The full variable domain, in which reference TRBV19 and TRBJ2-5 provide the parts outside the CDR3, is DGGITQSPKYLFRKEGQNVTLSCEQNLNHDAMYWYRQDPGQGLRLIYYSQIVNDFQKGDIAEGYSVSREKKESFPLTVTSAQKNPTAFYLCASSIGVGGRAGETQYFGPGTRLLVL.

The chain recombines TRBV7-9 with TRBJ2-3, with TRBD2 as a possible D gene (5 bases). The V end was cut by 8 bases, the J end by 6 bases, with 9 bases between. The CDR3 runs to 11 residues. Germline-derived CDR1 and CDR2 are SEHNR and FQNEAQ (reference sequence). The chain's CDR3 is CASPTGDTQYF. CDR3 nucleotides: TGTGCCAGCCCCACGGGGGATACGCAGTATTTT.

The rearrangement uses TRBV28 and TRBJ2-2, with TRBD2 as a possible D gene (6 bases). The CDR3 has 13 residues. The germline V gene has CDR1 MDHEN and CDR2 SYDVKM. V was pared by 4 bases and J by 6 bases, with 9 bases between. In nucleotides, the CDR3 is TGTGCCAGCAGTTGGGAGGTGGCCGGGGAGCTGTTTTTT. It yields the protein CASSWEVAGELFF.

This chain joins TRBV19 and TRBJ2-3; 10 nucleotides agree with TRBD2. Unmatched junction bases numbered 2, after V lost 7 bases and J lost 1 base. The CDR3 covers 14 residues. Per germline, CDR1 LNHDA and CDR2 SQIVND (reference sequence). The CDR3 reads CASTSGRGTDTQYF. CDR3 nucleotide sequence: TGTGCCAGTACTAGCGGGAGAGGCACAGATACGCAGTATTTT.